This T cell receptor (beta chain) was obtained from a study of cytomegalovirus exposure and HLA in healthy donors. The trim removed 1 base at V and 5 bases at J, leaving 9 bases unmatched. CDR3 length: 18 residues. CDR1 and CDR2 (germline): LGHNA, YNFKEQ. 60 Vbeta and 13 Jbeta primers were used in PCR. Libraries were prepared by immunoSEQ multiplex PCR; TCRdb keeps only in-frame clonotypes and omits some of them. The sample holds some 170,000 clones, 78% seen once. This receptor was identified in a female donor in good health and CMV-seronegative. J is TRBJ2-2 and V is TRBV4-2; 11 bases map to TRBD2. Sample: PBMCs. The CDR3 protein is CASSQGGLAGGKTGELFF. DNA for the CDR3: TGTGCCAGCAGCCAAGGGGGTCTAGCGGGAGGTAAAACCGGGGAGCTGTTTTTT.